The rows below give T cell receptor beta chains drawn from one sample of a study of T cell responses to AZD1222 COVID-19 vaccine. Profiling relied on immunoSEQ multiplex PCR, and the TCRdb table lists in-frame clones only, not all of them. The table has some 79,000 clones, approximately 85% seen once. This material consisted of peripheral blood, taken 28 days after the second AZD1222 dose. The receptors stem from an adult who received the AZD1222 COVID-19 vaccine. Both conserved end residues are part of each CDR3. The D gene is left open where the match is weak. Rows may omit the clone size; those that give it use once, few, many or a size class.

d_gene,v_gene,j_gene,abundance,len,CDR3aa,CDR3nt
TRBD2,TRBV6-2/TRBV6-3,TRBJ2-1,NA,16,CASSPVSGGGLYEQFF,TGTGCCAGCAGTCCCGTGTCTGGCGGGGGGCTCTATGAGCAGTTCTTC
TRBD1,TRBV11-1,TRBJ2-7,NA,13,CASSLGQVYEQYF,TGTGCCAGCAGCCTAGGACAGGTCTACGAGCAGTACTTC
NA,TRBV5-1,TRBJ2-1,NA,12,CASSPVNNEQFF,TGCGCCAGCAGCCCCGTAAACAATGAGCAGTTCTTC
NA,TRBV24-1,TRBJ1-5,NA,14,CATSGQGLNQPQHF,TGTGCCACCAGTGGCCAGGGGCTAAATCAGCCCCAGCATTTT
NA,TRBV7-2,TRBJ1-5,once,16,CASSIAPPGANQPQHF,TGTGCCAGCAGCATCGCACCCCCGGGGGCGAATCAGCCCCAGCATTTT
TRBD1,TRBV6-9,TRBJ2-5,once,12,CASSWDRETQYF,TGTGCCAGCAGTTGGGACAGAGAGACCCAGTACTTC
TRBD1,TRBV9,TRBJ1-2,NA,13,CASSVAGGNGYTF,TGTGCCAGCAGCGTAGCAGGGGGAAATGGCTACACCTTC
TRBD1,TRBV3-1/TRBV3-2,TRBJ2-2,NA,15,CASSPIWTGIGELFF,TGTGCCAGCAGCCCCATTTGGACAGGGATCGGGGAGCTGTTTTTT
NA,TRBV19,TRBJ1-5,NA,15,CASRTTTYSNQPQHF,TGTGCCAGCCGAACTACTACCTATAGCAATCAGCCCCAGCATTTT
NA,TRBV6-2/TRBV6-3,TRBJ2-2,few,15,CASSYTGTGTGELFF,TGTGCCAGCAGTTACACAGGGACGGGGACCGGGGAGCTGTTTTTT
NA,TRBV29-1,TRBJ1-1,NA,16,CSGTRRGGSMNTEAFF,TGCAGCGGCACCAGGCGTGGAGGAAGCATGAACACTGAAGCTTTCTTT
TRBD1,TRBV6-5,TRBJ2-7,NA,13,CASSLRTGSEQYF,TGTGCCAGCAGTCTCCGGACAGGTTCCGAGCAGTACTTC
TRBD1,TRBV19,TRBJ1-4,NA,15,CATQDPGTGGEKLFF,TGTGCCACCCAAGACCCCGGGACAGGTGGGGAAAAACTGTTTTTT
TRBD2,TRBV27,TRBJ2-1,NA,15,CASRRGLAASNEQFF,TGTGCCAGCAGGAGAGGACTAGCGGCCTCCAATGAGCAGTTCTTC
NA,TRBV9,TRBJ1-2,NA,13,CASSYDNSYGYTF,TGTGCCAGCAGCTACGATAACAGCTATGGCTACACCTTC
NA,TRBV6-5,TRBJ2-1,NA,16,CASSSTRGSFYNEQFF,TGTGCCAGCAGTTCCACCAGAGGAAGTTTCTACAATGAGCAGTTCTTC
TRBD1,TRBV28,TRBJ1-5,few,14,CAIRTGGFSQPQHF,TGTGCCATTAGGACAGGGGGCTTTAGTCAGCCCCAGCATTTT
NA,TRBV30,TRBJ1-6,NA,14,CAWSVLSGRDPLHF,TGTGCCTGGAGTGTACTGAGTGGCAGGGATCCCCTCCACTTT
TRBD2,TRBV7-2,TRBJ2-1,NA,16,CASSTLAGGSYNEQFF,TGTGCCAGCAGCACCCTAGCGGGAGGGAGCTACAATGAGCAGTTCTTC
TRBD1,TRBV10-1,TRBJ1-6,NA,16,CASVGQGKAYNSPLHF,TGCGCCAGCGTGGGACAGGGGAAGGCCTATAATTCACCCCTCCACTTT
NA,TRBV12-5,TRBJ1-5,few,13,CASGLGPGQPQHF,TGTGCTAGTGGTTTGGGCCCGGGACAGCCCCAGCATTTT